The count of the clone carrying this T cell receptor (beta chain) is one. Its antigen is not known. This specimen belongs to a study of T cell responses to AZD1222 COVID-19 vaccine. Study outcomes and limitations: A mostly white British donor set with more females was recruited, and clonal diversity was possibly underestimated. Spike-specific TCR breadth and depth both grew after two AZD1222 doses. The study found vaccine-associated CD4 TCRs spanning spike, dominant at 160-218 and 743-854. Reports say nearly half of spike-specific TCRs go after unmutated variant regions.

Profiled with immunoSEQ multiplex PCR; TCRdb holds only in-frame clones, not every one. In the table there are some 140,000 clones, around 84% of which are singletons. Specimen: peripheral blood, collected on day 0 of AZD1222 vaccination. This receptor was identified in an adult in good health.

CDR3 region: CASSLDGPNYNEQFF. DNA of the CDR3: TGCGCCAGCAGCTTGGATGGCCCCAACTACAATGAGCAGTTCTTC. The chain combines TRBV5-1 with TRBJ2-1; D not certain. This CDR3 comprises 15 residues. V was pared by 0 bases and J by 3 bases, with 10 bases between. CDR1 is SGHRS and CDR2 is YFSETQ in the germline V gene.